Given below is one T cell receptor (beta chain) in context. Its specificity is unknown. Regarding time point: peripheral blood 6 weeks after treatment start. The CDR3 spans 15 residues. Germline values: CDR1 MGHRA, CDR2 YSYEKL. Trimming pared 1 base from V and 4 bases from J, leaving 10 bases between. This sample was included in a study of PD-L1 blockade in urothelial cancer. About the study: Patients with male sex and bladder-origin urothelial cancer accounted for about 85% of the roughly 30 enrolled. The patients had undergone anywhere from 0 to 3 prior chemotherapy regimens. Study-level findings and limits: Larger 3-week expansion of tumor-associated blood clones was seen in durable-benefit patients.

Measured with immunoSEQ multiplex PCR; TCRdb has only the in-frame clones, and not every one. The table has about 130,000 clones, about 82% seen once. The starting material was PBMCs, obtained around atezolizumab (anti-PD-L1) treatment. The chain uses TRBV4-1 and TRBJ1-4, with D possibly TRBD1 on 5 matching bases. The clonotype originates from a man aged 50 or older with urothelial cancer. The CDR3 loop reads CASSQAPGNNEKLFF. The CDR3 DNA reads as TGCGCCAGCAGCCAAGCACCAGGGAATAATGAAAAACTGTTTTTT.